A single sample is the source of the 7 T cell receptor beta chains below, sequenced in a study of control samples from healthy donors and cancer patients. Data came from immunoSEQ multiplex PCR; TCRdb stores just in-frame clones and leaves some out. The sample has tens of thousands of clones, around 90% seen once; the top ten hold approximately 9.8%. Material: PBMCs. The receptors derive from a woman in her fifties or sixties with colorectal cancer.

DNA of the CDR3: TGTGCCAGTACCCACCAGAGCTCTGGAAACACCATATATTTT. Its translation: CASTHQSSGNTIYF. This chain uses TRBV19 with TRBJ1-3; D is unclear. V lost 7 bases to trimming and J lost 0 bases, with 10 bases between them. Per germline, CDR1 LNHDA and CDR2 SQIVND (reference sequence). The CDR3 consists of 14 residues.

DNA of the CDR3: TGTGCCATCAGCGGGGGCACTGGAAACACCATATATTTT. This encodes CAISGGTGNTIYF. The rearrangement uses TRBV10-3 and TRBJ1-3; D is perhaps TRBD1 (6 bases). The germline CDR1 and CDR2 sequences are ENHRY and SYGVKD. The CDR3 is 13 residues long. The germline V and J ends were trimmed by 6 bases and 2 bases, with 8 bases remaining between them.

The CDR3 region has the DNA TGTGCCAGCAGTTACTCGAGTGGGGTCTATGGCTACACCTTC. Its translation is CASSYSSGVYGYTF. This rearrangement joins TRBV6-7 to TRBJ1-2; D gene uncertain. TRBV6-7 falls under the ORF class, with uncertain function. The CDR3 runs to 14 residues. Trimming left V 0 bases short and J 4 bases short, with 9 bases between.

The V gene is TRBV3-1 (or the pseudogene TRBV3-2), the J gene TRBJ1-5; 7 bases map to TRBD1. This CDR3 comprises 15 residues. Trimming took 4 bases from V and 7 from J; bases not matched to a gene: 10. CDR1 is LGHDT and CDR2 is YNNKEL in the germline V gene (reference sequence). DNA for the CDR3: TGTGCCAGCAGCCCAACCCTGGGAGGGGGCCAGCCCCAGCATTTT. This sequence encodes CASSPTLGGGQPQHF.

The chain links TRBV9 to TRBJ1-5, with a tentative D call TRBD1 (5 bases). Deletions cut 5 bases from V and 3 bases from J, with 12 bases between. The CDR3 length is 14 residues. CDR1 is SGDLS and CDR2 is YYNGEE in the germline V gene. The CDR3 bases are TGTGCCAGCAGTGGGGGGGACCCCAATCAGCCCCAGCATTTT. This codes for CASSGGDPNQPQHF.

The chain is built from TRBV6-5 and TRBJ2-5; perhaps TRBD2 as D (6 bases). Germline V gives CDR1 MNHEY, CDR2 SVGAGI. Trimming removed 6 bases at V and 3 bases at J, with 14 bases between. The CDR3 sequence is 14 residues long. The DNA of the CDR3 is TGTGCCAGCAGCCCGGGGACTTTTGAAGAGACCCAGTACTTC. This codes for CASSPGTFEETQYF.

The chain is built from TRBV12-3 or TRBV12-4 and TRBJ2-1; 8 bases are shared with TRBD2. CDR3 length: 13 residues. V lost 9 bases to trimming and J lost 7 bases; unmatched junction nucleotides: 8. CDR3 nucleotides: TGTGCCAGTAGCGGGGTTAATGTGAATGAGCAGTTCTTC. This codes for CASSGVNVNEQFF.